This record looks at one T cell receptor (beta chain) sequence and its context. Its antigen remains unidentified. The CDR3 runs 15 residues. Germline CDR1 SGHAT, CDR2 FQNNGV. With 1 base clipped from V and 7 bases from J, the junction kept 6 bases outside the gene matches. The sample originates from a study of T cell responses to AZD1222 COVID-19 vaccine. General study findings and limits: Only 5 to 7 individuals given AZD1222 were seropositive at baseline. Females made up more of the donors, who were largely white British, and clonal diversity may have come out too low.

TCRdb's copy holds only in-frame clones and misses some; the assay was immunoSEQ multiplex PCR. The sample includes roughly 110,000 clones, around 82% seen only once; the top ten take about 9%. Sequencing used peripheral blood, obtained on day 0 of AZD1222 vaccination. The sequence was collected from an adult in good health. The V gene is TRBV11-2, the J gene TRBJ2-7; 11 positions match TRBD2. Here the CDR3 DNA reads TGTGCCAGCAGCTTAGTAGCGGGAGGGATGCTGGAGCAGTACTTC. Translation gives CASSLVAGGMLEQYF.